The rows below give T cell receptor beta chains drawn from one sample of a study of CD8+ T cells in alopecia areata. Produced via immunoSEQ multiplex PCR; TCRdb's table is partial and in-frame only. The sample lists some 150,000 clones, approximately 56% seen once, with 30% to 45% in the top ten. The specimen sequenced was CD8+ T cells sorted from blood. Source of these receptors: a human donor in good health. Each CDR3 is given with its conserved first and last residue. The D gene is left open where the match is weak. Size values are once, few and many counts, or a class for expanded clones, and some rows have none.

j_call | d_call | v_call | clone_size | cdr3_aa | cdr3_nt
TRBJ2-4 | TRBD1 | TRBV29-1 | - | CSVEFGTGGNIQYF | TGCAGCGTTGAATTCGGGACAGGGGGAAACATTCAGTACTTC
TRBJ2-1 | - | TRBV25-1 | - | CASNLDSGSYNEQFF | TGTGCCAGCAACCTGGATAGTGGCTCCTACAATGAGCAGTTCTTC
TRBJ2-1 | TRBD2 | TRBV29-1 | few | CSVHGGRAWNPEQFF | TGCAGCGTACATGGGGGGAGGGCCTGGAATCCTGAGCAGTTCTTC
TRBJ1-1 | - | TRBV19 | - | CASKAETNTEAFF | TGTGCCAGTAAGGCAGAAACGAACACTGAAGCTTTCTTT
TRBJ2-7 | TRBD1 | TRBV6-5 | - | CATSRDRVSEQYF | TGTGCCACCAGCCGGGACAGGGTGTCCGAGCAGTACTTC
TRBJ2-2 | - | TRBV4-1 | few | CASSQVSSRPGELFF | TGCGCCAGCAGCCAAGTGTCGAGTCGTCCCGGGGAGCTGTTTTTT
TRBJ2-5 | - | TRBV6-5 | - | CASSTGTAGETQYF | TGTGCCAGCAGTACTGGGACTGCGGGGGAGACCCAGTACTTC
TRBJ2-1 | - | TRBV19 | once | CASSLDSNEQFF | TGTGCCAGTAGCCTTGACAGCAATGAGCAGTTCTTC
TRBJ2-7 | TRBD2 | TRBV11-2 | - | CASSLSGGSPYEQYF | TGTGCCAGCAGCTTATCGGGCGGGAGTCCCTACGAGCAGTACTTC
TRBJ1-2 | - | TRBV13 | once | CASSSADSLGGYTF | TGTGCCAGCAGCTCGGCGGATTCCCTGGGGGGCTACACCTTC
TRBJ1-5 | - | TRBV6-5 | - | CASRLTAGGQPQHF | TGTGCCAGCAGGCTGACGGCGGGTGGTCAGCCCCAGCATTTT
TRBJ2-5 | TRBD1 | TRBV13 | - | CASNQLGTGTQYF | TGTGCCAGCAATCAACTTGGGACAGGGACCCAGTACTTC
TRBJ2-1 | - | TRBV9 | - | CASGDGNEQFF | TGTGCCAGCGGAGACGGAAATGAGCAGTTCTTC
TRBJ1-2 | - | TRBV29-1 | - | CSVEERTGYTF | TGCAGCGTCGAAGAAAGGACAGGCTACACCTTC
TRBJ2-7 | - | TRBV29-1 | - | CSVPRGREQYF | TGCAGCGTTCCGAGAGGTCGCGAGCAGTACTTC
TRBJ2-3 | TRBD1 | TRBV25-1 | - | CASNGQALDTQYF | TGTGCCAGCAACGGACAGGCGCTAGATACGCAGTATTTT
TRBJ2-7 | - | TRBV2 | - | CASSEGGSHEQYF | TGTGCCAGCAGTGAAGGGGGGTCCCACGAGCAGTACTTC
TRBJ2-7 | - | TRBV5-6 | - | CASSTRDTLSYEQYF | TGTGCCAGCAGCACTAGGGACACCCTCTCCTACGAGCAGTACTTC
TRBJ1-1 | - | TRBV9 | - | CASSPTGEGSEAFF | TGTGCCAGCAGCCCCACCGGGGAAGGGAGTGAAGCTTTCTTT
TRBJ2-1 | - | TRBV29-1 | - | CSVQLASSSYNEQFF | TGCAGCGTTCAACTAGCAAGTTCCTCCTACAATGAGCAGTTCTTC
TRBJ2-7 | TRBD1 | TRBV2 | - | CASRVDRGHDEQYF | TGTGCCAGCAGAGTGGACAGGGGGCACGACGAGCAGTACTTC
TRBJ1-2 | TRBD1 | TRBV29-1 | - | CSVKDRGGYTF | TGCAGCGTTAAGGACAGGGGTGGCTACACCTTC
TRBJ2-5 | - | TRBV28 | - | CASSLLAPNLETQYF | TGTGCCAGCAGTTTATTAGCACCCAATCTAGAGACCCAGTACTTC
TRBJ2-7 | - | TRBV25-1 | - | CASSEGVTYEQYF | TGTGCCAGCAGTGAAGGGGTTACCTACGAGCAGTACTTC
TRBJ2-7 | TRBD2 | TRBV29-1 | - | CSVEGRTSGVHEQYF | TGCAGCGTTGAAGGGAGGACTAGCGGTGTACACGAGCAGTACTTC
TRBJ2-1 | - | TRBV29-1 | - | CSVERPGAYNEQFF | TGCAGCGTTGAAAGGCCAGGGGCCTACAATGAGCAGTTCTTC
TRBJ2-7 | - | TRBV2 | once | CASEQAYEQYF | TGTGCCAGCGAGCAGGCCTACGAGCAGTACTTC
TRBJ1-5 | - | TRBV28 | - | CASSFRTVNQPQHF | TGTGCCAGCAGTTTTCGTACCGTAAATCAGCCCCAGCATTTT
TRBJ2-1 | TRBD2 | TRBV9 | - | CASSVEGTSGDWSSYNEQFF | TGTGCCAGCAGCGTAGAAGGGACTAGCGGGGATTGGAGCTCCTACAATGAGCAGTTCTTC
TRBJ1-1 | - | TRBV29-1 | few | CSTRETAPEAFF | TGCAGCACAAGAGAGACTGCCCCTGAAGCTTTCTTT
TRBJ1-5 | - | TRBV29-1 | few | CSVSEGGFQPQHF | TGCAGCGTTTCCGAAGGAGGGTTTCAGCCCCAGCATTTT
TRBJ2-1 | TRBD2 | TRBV29-1 | - | CSVEEGSGRGEQFF | TGCAGCGTTGAAGAGGGGAGCGGGAGAGGGGAGCAGTTCTTC
TRBJ2-7 | - | TRBV7-9 | - | CASSLESSGLEQYF | TGTGCCAGCAGCTTAGAAAGCTCAGGCCTCGAGCAGTACTTC
TRBJ2-5 | - | TRBV27 | - | CTSFWGETQYF | TGTACCAGCTTCTGGGGGGAGACCCAGTACTTC
TRBJ2-6 | TRBD1 | TRBV15 | - | CATSSDRAGANVLTF | TGTGCCACCAGCTCAGACAGGGCTGGGGCCAACGTCCTGACTTTC
TRBJ1-2 | - | TRBV27 | - | CASSFGNGNYGYTF | TGTGCCAGCAGTTTCGGAAATGGGAACTATGGCTACACCTTC
TRBJ2-1 | - | TRBV28 | - | CASSLAYNEQFF | TGTGCCAGCAGTTTGGCGTACAATGAGCAGTTCTTC
TRBJ2-3 | - | TRBV11-2 | - | CASSHQLRTDTQYF | TGTGCCAGCAGCCACCAACTTCGTACAGATACGCAGTATTTT
TRBJ2-7 | - | TRBV19 | - | CASSERAHYEQYF | TGTGCCAGTAGTGAGCGGGCCCACTACGAGCAGTACTTC
TRBJ2-2 | TRBD2 | TRBV5-1 | - | CASRGLAGGELFF | TGCGCCAGCAGGGGACTAGCTGGCGGGGAGCTGTTTTTT
TRBJ2-1 | - | TRBV27 | - | CASSSSWAETYNEQFF | TGTGCCAGCAGTTCATCGTGGGCCGAAACCTACAATGAGCAGTTCTTC
TRBJ2-3 | TRBD2 | TRBV28 | few | CASGAGGNTQYF | TGTGCCAGCGGAGCGGGAGGGAATACGCAGTATTTT
TRBJ2-7 | - | TRBV29-1 | - | CSVEDRGHEQYF | TGCAGCGTTGAAGACAGGGGCCACGAGCAGTACTTC
TRBJ2-5 | - | TRBV4-1 | once | CASSPLVRGGETQYF | TGCGCCAGCAGCCCCCTAGTTAGGGGAGGAGAGACCCAGTACTTC
TRBJ2-1 | - | TRBV27 | few | CASRLAVTGNEQFF | TGTGCCAGCAGACTAGCCGTTACGGGGAATGAGCAGTTCTTC
TRBJ2-7 | TRBD1 | TRBV13 | - | CASSQRTGQDYEQYF | TGTGCCAGCAGCCAAAGGACAGGGCAGGACTACGAGCAGTACTTC
TRBJ1-1 | - | TRBV27 | - | CASSLGSWNTEAFF | TGTGCCAGCAGTCTCGGCTCTTGGAACACTGAAGCTTTCTTT
TRBJ2-5 | TRBD2 | TRBV7-9 | - | CASSGAGTSGTQYF | TGTGCCAGCAGCGGAGCCGGGACTAGCGGGACCCAGTACTTC
TRBJ2-7 | TRBD2 | TRBV4-1 | - | CASSPGLVGYEQYF | TGCGCCAGCAGCCCCGGACTAGTGGGCTACGAGCAGTACTTC
TRBJ1-2 | TRBD1 | TRBV9 | - | CASSVADRVAYGYTF | TGTGCCAGCAGCGTAGCTGACAGGGTGGCCTATGGCTACACCTTC
TRBJ2-3 | TRBD2 | TRBV14 | few | CASSRTSVDTQYF | TGTGCCAGCAGCAGGACTAGCGTGGATACGCAGTATTTT
TRBJ1-1 | - | TRBV4-1 | - | CASSLPGDTEAFF | TGCGCCAGCAGCCTCCCAGGGGATACTGAAGCTTTCTTT
TRBJ2-1 | - | TRBV29-1 | - | CSVDGLVGDEQFF | TGCAGCGTTGACGGTCTAGTGGGCGATGAGCAGTTCTTC
TRBJ2-2 | TRBD1 | TRBV29-1 | few | CSVVQTGYPGELFF | TGCAGCGTTGTTCAGACAGGGTACCCCGGGGAGCTGTTTTTT
TRBJ2-1 | - | TRBV29-1 | - | CSVETEAPRDNEQFF | TGCAGCGTTGAGACCGAAGCCCCCCGGGACAATGAGCAGTTCTTC